The present T cell receptor (beta chain) was sequenced within a study of CD8 T cells in ankylosing spondylitis. On this clonotype: What it binds is not known. A much larger clone differs from this one at a single base, so this may be a read error. In this CDR3 the conserved last residue, phenylalanine or tryptophan, is missing, so a read error is likely.

Scientists made TCR beta libraries using quantitative 5'-RACE with molecular barcodes. One entry per CDR3 protein results from TCRdb running MiXCR on the 5' RACE reads. The sample lists 300,000 to 350,000 distinct CDR3 sequences, roughly 11% seen once, with roughly 9% in the top ten. The V and J ends lost 6 bases and 1 base, in that order; junction bases with no gene match: 4. Per germline, CDR1 MNHNS and CDR2 SASEGT. There are 16 residues in the CDR3. Study results and caveats: Seemingly characteristic of ankylosing spondylitis blood was a TCR beta motif consisting of under ten highly homologous variants. Within peripheral blood, clones linked to disease were CD8+ and relatively rare.

Sequenced material: blood, either unsorted or a sorted T cell fraction (not recorded which). This TCR was recovered from a female donor with ankylosing spondylitis or in good health (not recorded which). The chain employs TRBV6-1 and TRBJ2-2, with 11 bases matching TRBD1. The CDR3 reads CASRRTGGKNTGELFS. CDR3 nucleotide sequence: TGTGCCAGCAGACGGACAGGGGGCAAGAACACCGGGGAGCTGTTTTCT.